The entry that follows covers one TCR beta chain sequence. The data originate from a study of blood T cell repertoires in COVID-19. Study at large: Whether acute or convalescent, the COVID-19 samples came from the United States, Italy and Spain. Sample material is recorded as cDNA or gDNA derived from T cells, B-cell-depleted T cells, or PBMCs.

Authors' data handling: Amplification from reference gene primers served as the basis for estimated nucleated cell counts. Using immunoSEQ multiplex PCR, the repertoire was profiled, and TCRdb retains in-frame clones only, with some absent. The V and J calls and clone size were taken over from that table, and D and trimming were inferred from the DNA. This table has 250,000 or so clones, roughly 86% appearing once. Trimming removed 6 bases from V and 7 bases from J; junction bases left unmatched: 7. From germline, CDR1 is SGHAT and CDR2 FQNNGV. This CDR3 is 13 amino acids long. The gene calls are TRBV11-2 and TRBJ2-7, with 9 bases lining up with TRBD1. Sequencing was performed on peripheral blood. This TCR derives from a man aged 40-50 years with active or convalescent COVID-19. The CDR3 loop reads CASRRTGVEEQYF. The CDR3 DNA sequence: TGTGCCAGCAGACGGACAGGGGTAGAGGAGCAGTACTTC.